Shown below are 29 T cell receptor beta chains from a single sample sequenced in a study of radiotherapy plus CTLA-4 blockade in lung cancer. Assay used: immunoSEQ multiplex PCR; TCRdb lists only in-frame clones, some missing. Here the sample spans around 86,000 clones, around 83% being singletons. This material consisted of peripheral blood, taken from a patient treated with radiotherapy plus ipilimumab. All receptors derive from a human donor with non-small cell lung cancer who had stable disease on radiotherapy plus ipilimumab.

CDR3 region: CASSLSGQGPFNEQFF. The CDR3 coding sequence is TGTGCCAGCAGCCTTAGCGGACAGGGACCCTTCAATGAGCAGTTCTTC. The rearrangement uses TRBV7-9 and TRBJ2-1; 8 positions match TRBD1. V lost 5 bases and J lost 6; bases outside the gene matches: 12. The CDR3 covers 16 residues. Germline V lookup: CDR1 SEHNR, CDR2 FQNEAQ (reference sequence). Drawing the rest from reference TRBV7-9 and TRBJ2-1, the complete variable domain is DTGVSQNPRHKITKRGQNVTFRCDPISEHNRLYWYRQTLGQGPEFLTYFQNEAQLEKSRLLSDRFSAERPKGSFSTLEIQRTEQGDSAMYLCASSLSGQGPFNEQFFGPGTRLTVL.

The chain recombines TRBV28 with TRBJ1-2, with D possibly being TRBD1 (6 bases). Trimming took off 6 bases at V and 8 bases at J, with 16 bases between the two ends. Germline-derived CDR1 and CDR2 are MDHEN and SYDVKM. The CDR3 spans 13 residues. The CDR3 loop is CASSLRTARGYTF. DNA for the CDR3: TGTGCCAGCAGCCTCCGGACAGCTCGCGGCTACACCTTC.

The rearrangement uses TRBV19 and TRBJ1-2; tentative D call: TRBD1 (5 bases). The V gene's germline CDR1 is LNHDA and CDR2 SQIVND (reference sequence). The CDR3 extends over 16 amino acids. Trimming pared 7 bases from V and 2 bases from J, leaving 20 bases between. CDR3 region: CASMNPGTALNYGYTF. CDR3 nucleotide sequence: TGTGCCAGTATGAATCCCGGGACGGCCCTAAACTATGGCTACACCTTC.

The gene calls are TRBV18 and TRBJ2-7; D is uncertain. This CDR3 spans 13 amino acids. Trimming pared 2 bases from V and 4 bases from J, leaving 9 bases between. Germline values: CDR1 KGHSH, CDR2 LQKENI. The CDR3 region is CASSPKTSYEQYF. CDR3 nucleotide sequence: TGTGCCAGCTCACCAAAGACTTCTTACGAGCAGTACTTC.

The gene calls are TRBV27 and TRBJ2-5; 7 bases agree with TRBD1. The CDR3 covers 14 residues. In germline, CDR1 is MNHEY, CDR2 SMNVEV (reference sequence). The J segment lost 6 bases and the V segment lost 5 bases, leaving 9 bases of the junction unmatched. The CDR3 DNA reads as TGTGCCAGCAGTATAAGACAGGGATTACAGACCCAGTACTTC. Translation gives CASSIRQGLQTQYF.

The V call is TRBV9, the J call TRBJ2-2, with TRBD2 identical over 11 bases. The ends lost 3 bases at V and 5 bases at J; junction bases unmatched: 0. Looked up from germline, CDR1 is SGDLS and CDR2 is YYNGEE. The CDR3 runs 14 residues. The CDR3, as DNA: TGTGCCAGCAGCGGGACTAGCGGGACCGGGGAGCTGTTTTTT. Translation gives CASSGTSGTGELFF.

The chain uses TRBV30 and TRBJ2-5; 9 nucleotides align to TRBD1. This CDR3 contains 14 residues. Germline loops: CDR1 GTSNPN, CDR2 SVGIG (reference sequence). Trimming cost V 7 bases and J 5 bases; bases outside gene matches: 11. Written as DNA, the CDR3 is TGTGCCTATGTCGGGACAGGGAATATGGAGACCCAGTACTTC. This encodes CAYVGTGNMETQYF.

The rearrangement links TRBV2 to TRBJ2-3, with D possibly being TRBD2 (6 bases). Trimming pared 7 bases from V and 3 bases from J, leaving 17 bases between. The V gene's germline CDR1 is SNHLY and CDR2 FYNNEI. The CDR3 is 15 residues long. The CDR3 bases are TGTGCCAGCAAGGCGGGAATTCTAAGTACAGATACGCAGTATTTT. Translation: CASKAGILSTDTQYF.

This chain connects TRBV11-2 to TRBJ1-4, with a weak D call TRBD1 (5 bases). Germline lookup yields CDR1 SGHAT and CDR2 FQNNGV. The CDR3 consists of 14 residues. The ends were cut back, 4 bases at V and 1 base at J, with 7 bases in the middle. CDR3: CASSYQGTNEKLFF. As DNA, the CDR3 is TGTGCCAGCAGCTATCAGGGAACTAATGAAAAACTGTTTTTT.

This clone was seen more than once but under ten times. This sequence joins TRBV19 and TRBJ2-7, with TRBD1 matching 7 bases. The CDR3 contains 14 residues. CDR1 and CDR2 from the germline V gene are LNHDA and SQIVND (reference sequence). The trim removed 1 base at V and 6 bases at J, leaving 6 bases unmatched. The CDR3 is CASSIARGSIEQYF. For the CDR3, the DNA is TGTGCCAGTAGTATAGCCAGGGGGAGTATCGAGCAGTACTTC.

CDR3 in amino acids: CASSQRGVSYNSPLHF. CDR3 in DNA: TGTGCCAGCAGCCAGCGGGGGGTTTCCTATAATTCACCCCTCCACTTT. This chain links TRBV9 with TRBJ1-6; D is perhaps TRBD1 (5 bases). CDR3 length equals 16 residues. Trimming removed 4 bases at V and 1 base at J, with 12 bases between. Germline CDR1 and CDR2: SGDLS and YYNGEE.

The CDR3 DNA reads as TGTGCCAGCAGCTTAAGACTAGCATCTGACAATGAGCAGTTCTTC. This sequence encodes CASSLRLASDNEQFF. The chain employs TRBV9 and TRBJ2-1; 7 bases fit TRBD2. Germline CDR1 SGDLS, CDR2 YYNGEE. The CDR3 contains 15 residues. The ends lost 4 bases at V and 5 bases at J; junction bases unmatched: 9.

This chain uses TRBV4-2 with TRBJ2-2; a possible D gene is TRBD2 (5 bases). The CDR3 loop spans 13 amino acids. Germline CDR1 LGHNA, CDR2 YNFKEQ. The V gene lost 8 bases and the J gene lost 6 bases, with 13 bases spanning the gap. This CDR3 reads CASEPPGSGELFF. Written as DNA, the CDR3 is TGTGCCAGCGAGCCGCCGGGGTCCGGGGAGCTGTTTTTT.

The genes are TRBV11-3 and TRBJ2-7, with 12 bases fitting TRBD2. The CDR3 sequence is 16 residues long. The germline V gene has CDR1 SGHNT and CDR2 YENEEA. Trimming cost V 1 base and J 4 bases; bases outside gene matches: 5. The CDR3 here is CASSLVLGLAGYEQYF. The CDR3 bases are TGTGCCAGCAGCTTAGTCCTCGGACTAGCGGGGTACGAGCAGTACTTC. The whole variable domain, remainder taken from reference TRBV11-3 and TRBJ2-7, is EAGVVQSPRYKIIEKKQPVAFWCNPISGHNTLYWYLQNLGQGPELLIRYENEEAVDDSQLPKDRFSAERLKGVDSTLKIQPAELGDSAVYLCASSLVLGLAGYEQYFGPGTRLTVT.

The chain has TRBV7-8 and TRBJ2-4, with unresolved D. This CDR3 has 13 amino acids. Trimming took 0 bases from V and 5 from J, leaving 5 bases between them. Germline V gene sequence: CDR1 SGHVS, CDR2 FQNEAQ. CDR3 nucleotides: TGTGCCAGCAGCTTAGCCCGGCAAAACATTCAGTACTTC. Residues: CASSLARQNIQYF.

The genes are TRBV5-1 and TRBJ1-1, with D hard to call. Trimming pared 4 bases from V and 11 bases from J, leaving 15 bases between. CDR3 length: 12 residues. Per germline, CDR1 SGHRS and CDR2 YFSETQ. As DNA, the CDR3 is TGCGCCAGCAGCCTCGGTGGGGAGAGGGCTTTCTTT. Translating gives CASSLGGERAFF.

This chain uses TRBV7-6 with TRBJ1-2; 10 bases are shared with TRBD1. Trimming took 5 bases from V and 7 from J; bases not matched to a gene: 10. The V gene's germline CDR1 is SGHVS and CDR2 FNYEAQ. The CDR3 spans 15 residues. The CDR3 DNA follows: TGTGCCAGCAGCCCATGGGACAGGGGAACGAGTGGCTACACCTTC. This codes for CASSPWDRGTSGYTF.

This clone is medium-sized by share. This chain links TRBV6-1 with TRBJ1-6, with D tentatively TRBD1 (5 bases). Germline CDR1 is MNHNS and CDR2 is SASEGT. V gave up 5 bases and J gave up 10 bases, with 18 bases separating them. The CDR3 length is 15 residues. CDR3 residues: CASSPMEGPRSPLHF. The CDR3 region has the DNA TGTGCCAGCAGTCCAATGGAGGGGCCTCGGTCACCCCTCCACTTT.

The J gene is TRBJ1-2, the V gene TRBV6-5; D is unclear. Germline V CDR1 and CDR2: MNHEY, SVGAGI. The CDR3 loop spans 14 amino acids. V lost 7 bases and J lost 4, with 16 bases in between. The DNA of the CDR3 is TGTGCCAGCACCAAACCGGGGTTACCCTATGGCTACACCTTC. Translating gives CASTKPGLPYGYTF.

Only a few counts were recorded for this clone. V is TRBV10-3 and J is TRBJ2-7; 9 nucleotides line up with TRBD1. After removal of 10 bases from V and 2 bases from J, the junction contained 3 bases not matched to a gene. Germline V gene lookup returns CDR1 ENHRY and CDR2 SYGVKD. CDR3 length: 12 amino acids. In nucleotides, the CDR3 is TGTGCCACCGGACAGGGGCCCTACGAGCAGTACTTC. Its translation is CATGQGPYEQYF.

The rearrangement links TRBV27 to TRBJ2-1; 16 nucleotides align to TRBD2. Germline V gene data show CDR1 as MNHEY and CDR2 as SMNVEV (reference sequence). There are 19 residues in the CDR3. The J segment lost 2 bases and the V segment lost 5 bases, leaving 9 bases of the junction unmatched. The CDR3: CASSPGLAGGRPAYNEQFF. CDR3 in DNA: TGTGCCAGCAGTCCGGGACTAGCGGGAGGGCGTCCCGCCTACAATGAGCAGTTCTTC.

The chain joins TRBV5-1 to TRBJ2-2; maybe TRBD2 (6 bases). V was cut by 4 bases and J by 0 bases, with 13 bases left in between. Germline CDR1 is SGHRS and CDR2 is YFSETQ. The CDR3 covers 16 residues. The CDR3 spells CASSISGRANTGELFF. CDR3 DNA: TGCGCCAGCAGCATTAGCGGCCGAGCGAACACCGGGGAGCTGTTTTTT.

The chain has TRBV6-5 and TRBJ1-2; the D gene is possibly TRBD1 (5 bases). Germline V lookup: CDR1 MNHEY, CDR2 SVGAGI. This CDR3 is 12 amino acids long. The V end was cut by 6 bases, the J end by 8 bases, with 13 bases between. The CDR3 here is CASSLSGRGYTF. In DNA, the CDR3 is TGTGCCAGCAGCCTTTCAGGGCGGGGCTACACCTTC.

The genes are TRBV7-7 and TRBJ2-7, with D uncertain. CDR1 is SSHAT and CDR2 is FNYEAQ in the germline V gene (reference sequence). Trimming stripped 5 bases from V and 2 bases from J, with 10 bases between. The CDR3 extends over 13 amino acids. The CDR3 DNA follows: TGTGCCAGCAGCCGCGCCGTGGCCTACGAGCAGTACTTC. Encoded protein: CASSRAVAYEQYF. Complete variable domain (other parts from reference TRBV7-7 and TRBJ2-7): GAGVSQSPRYKVTKRGQDVTLRCDPISSHATLYWYQQALGQGPEFLTYFNYEAQPDKSGLPSDRFSAERPEGSISTLTIQRTEQRDSAMYRCASSRAVAYEQYFGPGTRLTVT.

The CDR3 reads CASNSGTGTEQFF. In DNA, the CDR3 is TGCGCCAGCAACTCCGGGACAGGGACCGAGCAGTTCTTC. This sequence joins TRBV5-1 and TRBJ2-1; 9 bases line up with TRBD1. CDR1 and CDR2 from the germline V gene are SGHRS and YFSETQ. The length of the CDR3 is 13 residues. V shed 6 bases, J shed 10 bases, and the junction held 8 bases outside the gene matches.

The rearrangement joins TRBV10-2 to TRBJ2-3, with a weak D call TRBD2 (5 bases). The V gene's germline CDR1 is WSHSY and CDR2 SAAADI. The CDR3 runs to 14 residues. Trimming cost V 4 bases and J 1 base, with 9 bases left between them. The CDR3 bases are TGCGCCAGCAGTGTGTCGAGGGGCACAGATACGCAGTATTTT. It specifies CASSVSRGTDTQYF.

With respect to this clone: One end of the junction fails to match germline, which may point to a read error. This sequence joins TRBV4-1 and TRBJ2-7; D gene ambiguous. Germline V gene data show CDR1 as MGHRA and CDR2 as YSYEKL. The CDR3 is 12 residues long. In DNA, the CDR3 is TGCGCCAGCAGCCAAGATTTCGAGACTCAACACTTC. As protein: CASSQDFETQHF.

V is TRBV10-3 and J is TRBJ1-1, with D hard to call. The germline V and J ends were trimmed by 0 bases and 0 bases, with 11 bases remaining between them. Germline V gene lookup returns CDR1 ENHRY and CDR2 SYGVKD. There are 16 residues in the CDR3. CDR3 coding DNA: TGTGCCATCAGTGAGTCAGGACGCAGGATGAACACTGAAGCTTTCTTT. Its translation: CAISESGRRMNTEAFF.

This chain links TRBV2 with TRBJ2-7; D is undetermined. The CDR3 spans 13 residues. Trimming stripped 8 bases from V and 9 bases from J, with 20 bases between. CDR1 and CDR2 (germline): SNHLY, FYNNEI. The CDR3 region has the DNA TGTGCCAGCCAAGACATACCACTACGAGGGCAGTACTTC. The encoded protein is CASQDIPLRGQYF.